The 27 T cell receptor beta chains in this list originate from one sample, sequenced in a study of cytomegalovirus exposure and HLA in healthy donors. The study ran its PCR with 60 Vbeta and 13 Jbeta primers. Sequencing was performed with immunoSEQ multiplex PCR; in TCRdb, only in-frame clones are kept and a portion is missing. The sample holds 150,000 to 200,000 clones; approximately 80% are singletons and the top ten take about a tenth. Sequencing was carried out using PBMCs. Receptors originate from a man younger than 35 in good health and CMV-seropositive.

This clone has just a few counts. V is TRBV9 and J is TRBJ2-7; 9 positions match TRBD1. The CDR3 extends over 16 amino acids. V shed 0 bases and J 1 base; nucleotides not matched to a gene: 5. In germline, CDR1 is SGDLS, CDR2 YYNGEE. CDR3 loop: CASSVGPGTGSYEQYF. Written as DNA, the CDR3 is TGTGCCAGCAGCGTAGGGCCCGGGACAGGGTCCTACGAGCAGTACTTC.

This chain connects TRBV2 to TRBJ1-1; D unclear. The CDR3 spans 14 residues. V shed 5 bases and J shed 7 bases, with 17 bases lying between them. CDR1 and CDR2 (germline): SNHLY, FYNNEI. The CDR3 loop is CASSPLGIPIEAFF. The CDR3 DNA follows: TGTGCCAGCAGTCCTTTGGGCATCCCTATTGAAGCTTTCTTT.

Worth noting for this clone: Other DNA sequences in the sample encode the same CDR3. The J gene is TRBJ1-1, the V gene TRBV9; D is unresolved. V lost 0 bases, J lost 3 bases, and 6 bases lay in between. This CDR3 has 13 amino acids. Germline V CDR1 and CDR2: SGDLS, YYNGEE. This CDR3 reads CASSVGGDTEAFF. In DNA, the CDR3 is TGTGCCAGCAGCGTAGGAGGTGACACTGAAGCTTTCTTT.

V and J are TRBV27 and TRBJ2-2, with D possibly TRBD1 on 6 matching bases. Looked up from germline, CDR1 is MNHEY and CDR2 is SMNVEV (reference sequence). Trimming removed 5 bases from V and 2 bases from J, with 18 bases in between. The CDR3 has 17 residues. The CDR3 region has the DNA TGTGCCAGCAGTCCAGACTCAGGGGATTATAACACCGGGGAGCTGTTTTTT. Translation: CASSPDSGDYNTGELFF.

This clone was seen just once. The V gene is TRBV10-1, the J gene TRBJ2-7; D gene unclear. There are 12 residues in the CDR3. V dropped 5 bases and J dropped 4 bases, with 9 bases sitting between them. Per germline, CDR1 WNHNN and CDR2 SYGVQD (reference sequence). The CDR3 DNA is TGCGCCAGCAGTATTAATAGTTACGAGCAGTACTTC. This encodes CASSINSYEQYF.

The chain couples TRBV29-1 to TRBJ2-7; TRBD2 matches at 9 bases. Germline V lookup: CDR1 SQVTM, CDR2 ANQGSEA. The CDR3 consists of 13 residues. Unmatched junction bases numbered 6, after V lost 4 bases and J lost 5 bases. CDR3 sequence: CSVVGGGANEQYF. The CDR3 bases are TGCAGCGTTGTGGGCGGGGGGGCAAACGAGCAGTACTTC.

The chain employs TRBV5-1 and TRBJ2-1; maybe TRBD1 (5 bases). With 2 bases removed from V and 10 bases from J, the gap between germline ends came to 13 bases. The germline CDR1 and CDR2 sequences are SGHRS and YFSETQ. The CDR3 contains 13 residues. Here the CDR3 DNA reads TGCGCCAGCAGCTTTGGGGCCTCCAGCGAGCAGTTCTTC. Encoded protein: CASSFGASSEQFF.

Worth noting for this clone: Other DNA sequences in this sample translate to the same CDR3. In nucleotides, the CDR3 is TGTGCCAGCAGCGTAAGCGGCACCTCCTACGAGCAGTACTTC. It yields the protein CASSVSGTSYEQYF. The chain uses TRBV9 and TRBJ2-7; a possible D gene is TRBD2 (5 bases). V was clipped by 1 base and J by 0 bases, with 8 bases between them. In germline, CDR1 is SGDLS, CDR2 YYNGEE. The CDR3 loop spans 14 amino acids.

This chain joins TRBV19 and TRBJ2-6, with D possibly matching TRBD2 (6 bases). Trimming cost V 5 bases and J 0 bases, with 11 bases left between them. The CDR3 has 16 amino acids. Germline V lookup: CDR1 LNHDA, CDR2 SQIVND (reference sequence). In DNA form, the CDR3 reads TGTGCCAGTAGTCGGGAGACTATCTCTGGGGCCAACGTCCTGACTTTC. Translation gives CASSRETISGANVLTF.

This clone has more than one count but fewer than ten. The CDR3 end shows no conserved phenylalanine or tryptophan, and so a read error is likely. The chain combines TRBV2 with TRBJ1-6; no definite D call. The CDR3 is 14 residues long. Germline V CDR1 and CDR2: SNHLY, FYNNEI. Deletions cut 6 bases from V and 0 bases from J, with 6 bases between. CDR3 in amino acids: CASRESSYNSPLHL. The CDR3 DNA reads TGTGCCAGCAGGGAGAGCTCCTATAATTCACCCCTCCACCTT.

The chain recombines TRBV11-2 with TRBJ2-1; D may be TRBD2 (6 bases). Germline CDR1 and CDR2: SGHAT and FQNNGV. Trimming removed 6 bases from V and 5 bases from J, with 17 bases in between. The CDR3 totals 15 residues. The CDR3 region is CASRGQWGVDNEQFF. The CDR3 nucleotides read TGTGCCAGCAGGGGCCAGTGGGGGGTGGACAATGAGCAGTTCTTC.

This chain's CDR3 is CASSLETGFADTQYF. The CDR3 DNA reads TGTGCCAGCAGCTTAGAGACAGGTTTTGCAGATACGCAGTATTTT. This chain joins TRBV7-6 and TRBJ2-3; D perhaps matches TRBD1 (6 bases). Trimming removed 1 base from V and 4 bases from J, with 12 bases in between. This CDR3 is 15 amino acids long. Germline CDR1 is SGHVS and CDR2 is FNYEAQ. Based on the CDR3 plus reference TRBV7-6 and TRBJ2-3, the full variable domain is GAGVSQSPRYKVTKRGQDVALRCDPISGHVSLYWYRQALGQGPEFLTYFNYEAQQDKSGLPNDRFSAERPEGSISTLTIQRTEQRDSAMYRCASSLETGFADTQYFGPGTRLTVL.

This chain connects TRBV5-1 to TRBJ1-2; TRBD1 is a possible D gene (6 bases). This CDR3 has 13 amino acids. The germline V gene has CDR1 SGHRS and CDR2 YFSETQ. The germline V and J ends were trimmed by 2 bases and 4 bases, with 9 bases remaining between them. In DNA form, the CDR3 reads TGCGCCAGCAGCTTCGACAGGACCTATGGCTACACCTTC. Translation gives CASSFDRTYGYTF.

This chain connects TRBV5-1 to TRBJ1-1, with TRBD1 matching 7 bases. Trimming at V came to 3 bases and at J to 8 bases, leaving 7 bases not matched to a gene. This CDR3 region has 13 residues. Germline V lookup: CDR1 SGHRS, CDR2 YFSETQ. CDR3 nucleotide sequence: TGCGCCAGCAGCTCCTTTAGGGGGCCAGAAGCTTTCTTT. Residues: CASSSFRGPEAFF.

This chain links TRBV4-1 with TRBJ1-1; a weak D match, TRBD1 (6 bases). CDR3 length: 14 residues. V dropped 4 bases and J dropped 1 base, with 10 bases sitting between them. Looked up from germline, CDR1 is MGHRA and CDR2 is YSYEKL. The CDR3 here is CASSLKQGNTEAFF. The CDR3 DNA reads as TGCGCCAGCAGCCTTAAACAGGGGAACACTGAAGCTTTCTTT.

The V and J genes are TRBV7-9 and TRBJ2-1, with 13 positions matching TRBD2. Germline CDR1 and CDR2: SEHNR and FQNEAQ (reference sequence). The length of the CDR3 is 18 residues. J lost 7 bases, V lost 5 bases, and 14 bases had no gene match. The CDR3 nucleotides are TGTGCCAGCAGCCCAAACGCTTGGACTAGCGGGAGAATTAATGAGCAGTTCTTC. Encoded protein: CASSPNAWTSGRINEQFF.

The chain uses TRBV6-4 and TRBJ2-7; 9 nucleotides line up with TRBD1. V lost 0 bases and J lost 6; bases outside the gene matches: 6. CDR1 MRHNA and CDR2 SNTAGT come from the germline V gene. The CDR3 contains 15 residues. The CDR3 loop is CASSDSTGGSSEQYF. The CDR3 region has the DNA TGTGCCAGCAGTGACTCAACAGGGGGCAGCTCCGAGCAGTACTTC.

The chain links TRBV7-9 to TRBJ1-1, with TRBD1 matching 9 bases. CDR3 length: 15 residues. The V gene's germline CDR1 is SEHNR and CDR2 FQNEAQ (reference sequence). After removal of 5 bases from V and 1 base from J, the junction contained 5 bases not matched to a gene. The CDR3 loop is CASSEGTGRNTEAFF. CDR3 bases: TGTGCCAGCAGCGAGGGGACAGGGAGGAACACTGAAGCTTTCTTT.

The rearrangement uses TRBV6-5 and TRBJ1-2, with D maybe TRBD1 (5 bases). Trimming took 5 bases from V and 3 from J, leaving 10 bases between them. The CDR3 has 13 residues. The germline V gene encodes CDR1 MNHEY and CDR2 SVGAGI. The CDR3 sequence is CASSRRQYYGYTF. The CDR3 DNA reads as TGTGCCAGCAGTCGTAGACAGTACTATGGCTACACCTTC.

V gene TRBV28 combines with J gene TRBJ2-7; weak D call: TRBD1 (7 bases). CDR3 length: 17 residues. CDR1 is MDHEN, CDR2 SYDVKM, per germline. V was cut by 2 bases and J by 3 bases, with 20 bases left in between. The CDR3 nucleotides read TGTGCCAGCAGTTTAGGGCAGGGGGGCGGCTTGTGCTACGAGCAGTACTTC. It codes for CASSLGQGGGLCYEQYF.

This chain uses TRBV4-1 with TRBJ2-3, with D perhaps matching TRBD2 (6 bases). Trimming took off 4 bases at V and 0 bases at J, with 17 bases between the two ends. This CDR3 region has 17 residues. Germline values: CDR1 MGHRA, CDR2 YSYEKL. The CDR3: CASSPWAWGDSTDTQYF. CDR3 coding DNA: TGCGCCAGCAGCCCTTGGGCGTGGGGGGATAGCACAGATACGCAGTATTTT.

This clone was picked up a small number of times. The chain is built from TRBV28 and TRBJ2-6, with unresolved D. Germline lookup yields CDR1 MDHEN and CDR2 SYDVKM. This CDR3 spans 15 amino acids. V was cut by 5 bases and J by 3 bases, with 11 bases left in between. CDR3 region: CASSPGVGGANVLTF. The CDR3 DNA reads as TGTGCCAGCAGTCCGGGTGTCGGTGGGGCCAACGTCCTGACTTTC.

This clone has only one observation. J is TRBJ2-7 and V is TRBV28; TRBD1 agrees at 7 bases. From germline, CDR1 is MDHEN and CDR2 SYDVKM. CDR3 length: 15 residues. J lost 3 bases, V lost 5 bases, and 10 bases had no gene match. The CDR3 DNA is TGTGCCAGCAGTCTTAGCCTGACAGGGAACTACGAGCAGTACTTC. The encoded protein is CASSLSLTGNYEQYF.

This clone has just one count. The CDR3 sequence is CASSTPGDGYTF. The DNA of the CDR3 is TGTGCCAGCAGTACTCCAGGGGATGGCTACACCTTC. This chain joins TRBV6-5 and TRBJ1-2; tentative D call: TRBD1 (6 bases). The germline V and J ends were trimmed by 5 bases and 6 bases, with 10 bases remaining between them. The germline gives CDR1 MNHEY, CDR2 SVGAGI. This CDR3 contains 12 residues.

There are a few counts of this clone. The chain carries TRBV9 and TRBJ1-2, with 7 nucleotides matching TRBD1. J gave up 7 bases and V 4 bases, and 16 bases lay outside the gene matches. The germline V gene encodes CDR1 SGDLS and CDR2 YYNGEE. The length of the CDR3 is 16 residues. CDR3: CASSPRTGAGVGGYTF. The CDR3 region has the DNA TGTGCCAGCAGCCCTCGGACAGGCGCTGGGGTGGGTGGCTACACCTTC.

The J gene is TRBJ1-2, the V gene TRBV30; 9 nucleotides align to TRBD1. CDR1 is GTSNPN and CDR2 is SVGIG in the germline V gene (reference sequence). This CDR3 has 15 residues. V shed 1 base, J shed 5 bases, and the junction held 8 bases outside the gene matches. The CDR3 region is CAWSGQTGGKYGYTF. CDR3 coding DNA: TGTGCCTGGAGTGGGCAGACAGGGGGAAAGTATGGCTACACCTTC.

The chain is built from TRBV5-1 and TRBJ1-1; D is unclear. The V end was cut by 10 bases, the J end by 0 bases, with 13 bases between. Germline V lookup: CDR1 SGHRS, CDR2 YFSETQ. This CDR3 region has 13 residues. CDR3 in DNA: TGCGCCTGCCAGCAGGAACTGAACACTGAAGCTTTCTTT. This encodes CACQQELNTEAFF.